Sequencing of this TCR beta chain was carried out in a study of blood T cell repertoires in COVID-19 (dated by TCRdb to 2020 to 2022). Describing the broader study: Samples covering the acute and convalescent phases of COVID-19 were provided by collaborators in the United States, Italy and Spain. The prospective study material was composed of cDNA or gDNA derived from T cells, B-cell-depleted T cells, or PBMCs. The dataset comprised deeply sampled blood TCRbeta repertoires from subjects exposed to, actively infected with, or recovered from COVID-19. A freely available public database, intended as a resource for researchers studying the immune response to SARS-CoV-2, is where the repertoires were released. Samples came from the ongoing ImmuneRACE study (first 160 participants) plus 1,254 subjects from 6 global collaborators. Sample metadata almost always included a de-identified subject ID, COVID-19 status, age in years and sex. Where available, HLA class I and class II types were taken from metadata supplied by the sample provider and were not determined by assay-based typing. Overall study outcomes, separate from this receptor: The amount of clinical and demographic metadata varied by source and participant and was provided uncurated.

TCRbeta CDR3 regions were amplified from genomic DNA by means of the immunoSEQ Assay, a bias-controlled multiplex PCR. The paper's processing steps were these. Nucleated cell counts per sample were estimated from amplification of reference gene primers within the assay. To quantify the absolute abundance of each unique TCRbeta CDR3 rearrangement, sequence reads were collapsed and filtered. For each sample, productive Simpson clonality was calculated as the square root of Simpson's diversity index over productive rearrangements. Entries here come from immuneACCESS through TCRdb and include only in-frame sequences with V and J called. Some clones fail to appear in such tables; in the studies checked, an unresolved V gene covers under half of the shortfall, and the cause of the remainder is unknown. Clonal size and the V and J genes are those of that table, whereas D and trimming came from the DNA. This sample gives approximately 380,000 clones in total; 90% to 95% of them show up just once. The ten largest clones capture about 0.78% of the sample.

Participants in the prospective study were aged roughly 18 to 90 years, lived in some 24 United States geographic areas, and enrolled through a virtual design. Cohort assignment in the prospective study relied on participant-reported clinical history from a screening survey and a study questionnaire. A participant counted as exposed if, within 2 weeks of entering the study, that participant had been in contact with someone who had a PCR-confirmed or clinician-diagnosed COVID-19 case. Mobile phlebotomists in the prospective study collected whole blood, serum and a nasopharyngeal or oropharyngeal swab from every participant. Prospective study participants could optionally give additional blood draws and questionnaires over a roughly two-month period. Before DNA extraction, blood samples from the prospective study were shipped at room temperature or frozen. The trim is 4 bases for V and 4 bases for J, with a gap of 19 bases between the germline ends. The CDR3 spans 16 residues, from the cysteine through the phenylalanine. Left in the record is the CDR3 DNA by itself, 48 bases read in frame from the first base. CDR1 and CDR2, per the germline V gene, are SGHDN and FVKESK.

With regard to this clone: The antigen it recognizes is unknown. Base qualities are not at hand, and no much larger clone is one base apart.

The sequencing input was PBMCs or T cells enriched from blood (not recorded which). Recombination linked TRBV14 to TRBJ1-2; TRBD1 is possibly the D segment (5 matching bases). The sequence came from a woman aged 40 to 55 who had been exposed to COVID-19. The nucleotide sequence reads TGTGCCAGCAGCCCCCAGGGCGGTCGGGTCTCCTATGGCTACACCTTC. This sequence encodes CASSPQGGRVSYGYTF.